Shown below are 2 T cell receptor beta chains from a single sample sequenced in a study of immune evolution from preneoplasia to lung adenocarcinoma. Sequenced by immunoSEQ multiplex PCR; TCRdb stores in-frame clones only, minus some. This sample carries tens of thousands of clones, less than 80% of them seen once, and the ten largest clones take 5% to 7%. Material for sequencing was FFPE invasive lung adenocarcinoma tissue. The receptors here all came from a person in their 60s with invasive lung adenocarcinoma. Some clones in this sample may be carry-over from other donors' samples.

This clone was observed a single time. This clone may be a read error of a much larger clone one base away. The gene calls are TRBV29-1 and TRBJ2-7; the match to TRBD2 covers 8 bases. The CDR3 has 16 residues. CDR1 is SQVTM, CDR2 ANQGSEA, per germline. The V segment lost 0 bases and the J segment 2 bases; nucleotides outside the gene matches: 9. The CDR3 bases are TGCAGCGTTGAAGATAGGACTAGCAGGAGGGCCTACGAGCAGTACTTC. As protein: CSVEDRTSRRAYEQYF.

This clone has more than one count but fewer than ten. This sequence joins TRBV28 and TRBJ2-1, with 11 bases fitting TRBD2. Germline V gene data show CDR1 as MDHEN and CDR2 as SYDVKM. This CDR3 has 14 residues. V shed 6 bases, J shed 9 bases, and the junction held 7 bases outside the gene matches. The CDR3 DNA reads as TGTGCCAGCAGCTCTAGCGGGAGGTTAGGTGAGCAGTTCTTC. Protein product: CASSSSGRLGEQFF. Full variable domain (remainder filled in from reference TRBV28 and TRBJ2-1): DVKVTQSSRYLVKRTGEKVFLECVQDMDHENMFWYRQDPGLGLRLIYFSYDVKMKEKGDIPEGYSVSREKKERFSLILESASTNQTSMYLCASSSSGRLGEQFFGPGTRLTVL.